This TCR beta chain was profiled in a study of cytomegalovirus exposure and HLA in healthy donors. The PCR had 60 Vbeta and 13 Jbeta primers. Measured with immunoSEQ multiplex PCR; TCRdb has only the in-frame clones, and not every one. Of around 150,000 clones listed, roughly four fifths are singletons. Trimming left V 3 bases short and J 4 bases short, with 16 bases between. The CDR3 is made up of 15 amino acids. From germline, CDR1 is SGHNT and CDR2 YYREEE (reference sequence). The sample was PBMCs. The sequence was obtained from a human donor in good health. The chain joins TRBV5-4 to TRBJ1-2; D perhaps matches TRBD1 (5 bases). The CDR3 region has the DNA TGTGCCAGCAGCTCATACTCACAGGTCCCCTATGGCTACACCTTC. Protein sequence: CASSSYSQVPYGYTF.